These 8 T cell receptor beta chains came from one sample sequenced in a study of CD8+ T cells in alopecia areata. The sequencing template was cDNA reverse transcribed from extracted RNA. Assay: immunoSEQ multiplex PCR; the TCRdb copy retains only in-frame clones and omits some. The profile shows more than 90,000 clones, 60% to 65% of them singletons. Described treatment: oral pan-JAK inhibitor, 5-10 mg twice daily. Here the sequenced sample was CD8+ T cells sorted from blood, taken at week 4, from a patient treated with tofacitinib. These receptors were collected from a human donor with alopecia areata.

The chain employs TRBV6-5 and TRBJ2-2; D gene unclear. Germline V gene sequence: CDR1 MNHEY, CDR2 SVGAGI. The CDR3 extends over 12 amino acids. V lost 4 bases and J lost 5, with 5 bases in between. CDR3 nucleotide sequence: TGTGCCAGCAGTTTGATAACCGGGGAGCTGTTTTTT. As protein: CASSLITGELFF.

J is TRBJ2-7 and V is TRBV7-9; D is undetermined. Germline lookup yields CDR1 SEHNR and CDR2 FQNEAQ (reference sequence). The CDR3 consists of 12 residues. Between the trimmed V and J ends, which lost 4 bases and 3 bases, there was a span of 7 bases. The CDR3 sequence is CASSSGYYEQYF. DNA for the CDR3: TGTGCCAGCAGCTCCGGTTACTACGAGCAGTACTTC. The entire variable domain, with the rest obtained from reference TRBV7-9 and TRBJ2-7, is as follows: DTGVSQNPRHKITKRGQNVTFRCDPISEHNRLYWYRQTLGQGPEFLTYFQNEAQLEKSRLLSDRFSAERPKGSFSTLEIQRTEQGDSAMYLCASSSGYYEQYFGPGTRLTVT.

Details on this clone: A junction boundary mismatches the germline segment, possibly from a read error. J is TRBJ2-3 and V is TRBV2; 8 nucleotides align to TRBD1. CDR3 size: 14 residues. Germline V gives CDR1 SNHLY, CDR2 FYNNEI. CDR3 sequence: CASSEGQGIDTQYF. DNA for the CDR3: TGTGCCAGCAGCGAAGGACAGGGAATAGATACGCAGTATTTT.

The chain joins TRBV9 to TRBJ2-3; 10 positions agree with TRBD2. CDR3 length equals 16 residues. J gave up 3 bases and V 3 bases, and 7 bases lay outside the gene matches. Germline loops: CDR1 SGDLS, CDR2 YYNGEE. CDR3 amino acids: CASSAISGGMTDTQYF. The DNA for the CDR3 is TGTGCCAGCAGCGCGATTAGCGGGGGGATGACAGATACGCAGTATTTT.

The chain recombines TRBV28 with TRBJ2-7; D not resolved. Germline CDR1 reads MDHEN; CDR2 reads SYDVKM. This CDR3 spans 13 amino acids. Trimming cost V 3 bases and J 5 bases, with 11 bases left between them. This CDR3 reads CASSLTVVDEQYF. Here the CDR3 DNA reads TGTGCCAGCAGTTTGACGGTGGTCGACGAGCAGTACTTC.

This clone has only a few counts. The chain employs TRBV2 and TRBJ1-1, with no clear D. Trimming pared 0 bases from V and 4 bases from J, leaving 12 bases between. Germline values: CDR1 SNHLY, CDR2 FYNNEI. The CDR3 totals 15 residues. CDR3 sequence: CASSEARSGGTEAFF. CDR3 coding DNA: TGTGCCAGCAGTGAAGCGCGTAGCGGTGGCACTGAAGCTTTCTTT.

In nucleotides, the CDR3 is TGCGCCAGCAGCCAACGTTCCGGGGCGGGAGTTCTCCAAGAGACCCAGTACTTC. Protein sequence: CASSQRSGAGVLQETQYF. The rearrangement uses TRBV4-3 and TRBJ2-5; 7 bases map to TRBD2. The germline V gene has CDR1 LGHNA and CDR2 YSLEER. V gave up 2 bases and J gave up 1 base; unmatched junction bases: 13. The CDR3 extends over 18 amino acids.

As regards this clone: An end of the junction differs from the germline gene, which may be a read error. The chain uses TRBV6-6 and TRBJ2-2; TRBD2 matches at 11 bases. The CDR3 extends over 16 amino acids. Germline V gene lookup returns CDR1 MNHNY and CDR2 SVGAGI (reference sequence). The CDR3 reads CASSTGTSGNTEELFF. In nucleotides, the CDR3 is TGTGCCAGCAGCACCGGGACTAGCGGTAACACCGAGGAGCTGTTTTTT.